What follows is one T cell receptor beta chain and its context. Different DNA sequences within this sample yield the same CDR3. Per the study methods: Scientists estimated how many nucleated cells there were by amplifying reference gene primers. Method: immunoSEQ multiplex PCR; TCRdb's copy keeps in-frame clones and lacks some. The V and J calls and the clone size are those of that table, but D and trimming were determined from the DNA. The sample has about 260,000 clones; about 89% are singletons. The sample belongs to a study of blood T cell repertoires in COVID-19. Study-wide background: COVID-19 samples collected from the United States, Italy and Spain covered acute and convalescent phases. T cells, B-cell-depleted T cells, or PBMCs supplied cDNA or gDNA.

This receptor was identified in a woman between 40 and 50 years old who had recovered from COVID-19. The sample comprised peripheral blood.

The CDR3 here is CASRTGDYGYTF. CDR3 DNA: TGTGCCAGCAGAACAGGGGACTATGGCTACACCTTC. J is TRBJ1-2 and V is TRBV2; 7 bases match TRBD1. The CDR3 totals 12 residues. In germline, CDR1 is SNHLY, CDR2 FYNNEI. V dropped 6 bases and J dropped 3; count of bases not matched to a gene: 1. The variable domain in full, completed from reference TRBV2 and TRBJ1-2, reads EPEVTQTPSHQVTQMGQEVILRCVPISNHLYFYWYRQILGQKVEFLVSFYNNEISEKSEIFDDQFSVERPDGSNFTLKIRSTKLEDSAMYFCASRTGDYGYTFGSGTRLTVV.